This T cell receptor (beta chain) was recovered during a study of CD8 T cells in ankylosing spondylitis. The junction had 10 bases not matched to a gene; V was cut back by 4 bases and J by 4 bases. CDR3 size: 18 residues. Germline V gene lookup returns CDR1 SGDLS and CDR2 YYNGEE. There are many counts of this clonotype. Making use of molecular barcodes, quantitative 5'-RACE generated TCR beta libraries. MiXCR, run by TCRdb on the 5' RACE reads, gives a single entry per CDR3 protein. The sample records about 42,000 distinct CDR3 sequences, under 4.5% being singletons. Sequencing used blood, either unsorted or a sorted T cell fraction (not recorded which). The sequence was collected from a female donor with ankylosing spondylitis or in good health (not recorded which). The rearrangement joins TRBV9 to TRBJ2-4, with 14 bases identical to TRBD2. The CDR3 coding sequence is TGTGCCAGCAGCCCAAAAGGTGGACTAGCGGGGGGAAAAAACATTCAGTACTTC. Translation: CASSPKGGLAGGKNIQYF.